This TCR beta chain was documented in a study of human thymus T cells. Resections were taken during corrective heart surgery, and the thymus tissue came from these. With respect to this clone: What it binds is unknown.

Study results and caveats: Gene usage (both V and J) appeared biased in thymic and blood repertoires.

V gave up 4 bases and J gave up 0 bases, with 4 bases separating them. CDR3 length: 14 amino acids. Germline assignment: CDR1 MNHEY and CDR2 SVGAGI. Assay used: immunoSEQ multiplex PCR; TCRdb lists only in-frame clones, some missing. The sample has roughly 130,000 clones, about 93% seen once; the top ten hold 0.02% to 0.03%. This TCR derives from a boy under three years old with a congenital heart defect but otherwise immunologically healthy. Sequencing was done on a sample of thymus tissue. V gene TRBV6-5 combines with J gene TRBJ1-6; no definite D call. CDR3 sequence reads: CASSWNSYNSPLHF. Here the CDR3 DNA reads TGTGCCAGCAGTTGGAACTCCTATAATTCACCCCTCCACTTT.